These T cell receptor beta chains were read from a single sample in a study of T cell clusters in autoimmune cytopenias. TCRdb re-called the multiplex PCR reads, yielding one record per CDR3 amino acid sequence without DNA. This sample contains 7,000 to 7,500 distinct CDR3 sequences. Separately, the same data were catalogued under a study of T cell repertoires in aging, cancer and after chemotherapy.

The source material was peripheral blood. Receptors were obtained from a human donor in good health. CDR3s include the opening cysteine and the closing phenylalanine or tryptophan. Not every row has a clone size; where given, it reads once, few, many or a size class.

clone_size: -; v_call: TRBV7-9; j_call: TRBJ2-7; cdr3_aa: CASSLGQVSYEQYF
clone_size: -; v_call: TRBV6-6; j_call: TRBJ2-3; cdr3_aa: CASNPSGASTDTQYF
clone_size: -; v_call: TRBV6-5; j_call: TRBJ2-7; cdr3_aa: CASSSSPSYEQYF
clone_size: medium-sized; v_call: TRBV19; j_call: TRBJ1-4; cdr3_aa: CASGSLDSEKLFF
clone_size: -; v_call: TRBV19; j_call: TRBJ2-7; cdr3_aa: CASSPRPETISYEQYF
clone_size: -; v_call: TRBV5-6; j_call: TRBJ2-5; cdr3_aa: CASSLGGTSGRRETQYF
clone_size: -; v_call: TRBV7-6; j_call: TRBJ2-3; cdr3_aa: CASSFRGADTQYF
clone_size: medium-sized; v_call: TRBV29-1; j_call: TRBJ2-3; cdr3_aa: CSVGTGTDTQYF
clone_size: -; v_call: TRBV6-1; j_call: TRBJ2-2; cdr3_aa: CASSEAPGQGTGELFF
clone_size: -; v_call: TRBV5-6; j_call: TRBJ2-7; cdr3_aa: CASSGWGDLSYEQYF
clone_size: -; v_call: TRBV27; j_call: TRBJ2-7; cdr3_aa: CASRPQTGTFSSYEQYF
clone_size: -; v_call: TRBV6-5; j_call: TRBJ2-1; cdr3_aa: CASTHPTSLMQFF
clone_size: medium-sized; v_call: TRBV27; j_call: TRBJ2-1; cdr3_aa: CATRERAYNEQFF
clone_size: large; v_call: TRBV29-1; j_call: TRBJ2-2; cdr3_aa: CSSQQDTGELFF
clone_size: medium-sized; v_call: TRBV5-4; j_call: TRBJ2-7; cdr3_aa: CASSLAEREPYEQYF
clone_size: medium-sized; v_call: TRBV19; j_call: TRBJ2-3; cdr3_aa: CASRQGGPTDTQYF
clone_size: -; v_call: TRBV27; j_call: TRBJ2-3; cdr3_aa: CASRARAGLGTDTQYF
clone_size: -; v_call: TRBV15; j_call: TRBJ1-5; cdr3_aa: CATSRSGTGGAGGWEPQHF
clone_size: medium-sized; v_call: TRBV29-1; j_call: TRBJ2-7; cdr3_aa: CSVCTQFPYEQYF
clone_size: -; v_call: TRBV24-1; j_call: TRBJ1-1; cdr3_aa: CATSDHTGVGERAEAFF
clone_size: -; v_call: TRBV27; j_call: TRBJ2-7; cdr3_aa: CASSLSMGHRVYEQYF
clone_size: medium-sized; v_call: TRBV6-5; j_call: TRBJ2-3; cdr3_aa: CASSYSGTGSTDTQYF
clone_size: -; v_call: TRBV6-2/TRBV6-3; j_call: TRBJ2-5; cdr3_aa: CASSYGQGTIQETQYF
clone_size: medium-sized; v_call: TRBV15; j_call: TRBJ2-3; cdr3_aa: CATSRDGIAGGADTQYF
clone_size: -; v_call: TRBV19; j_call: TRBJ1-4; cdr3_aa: CASKLLTNEKLFF
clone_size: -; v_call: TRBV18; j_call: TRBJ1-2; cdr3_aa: CASSPPTRTLYGYTF
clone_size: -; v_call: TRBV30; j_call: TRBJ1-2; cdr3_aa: CAWGRTGYLANYGYTF
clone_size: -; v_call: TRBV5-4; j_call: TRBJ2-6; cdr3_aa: CASSLWDSGANVLTF
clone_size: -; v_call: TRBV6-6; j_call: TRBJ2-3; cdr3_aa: CASSGGGPSSTDTQYF
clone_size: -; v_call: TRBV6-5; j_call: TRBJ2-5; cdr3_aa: CASRRRETQYF
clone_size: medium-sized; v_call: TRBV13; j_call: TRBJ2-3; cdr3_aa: CASSLPSSRTARTQYF